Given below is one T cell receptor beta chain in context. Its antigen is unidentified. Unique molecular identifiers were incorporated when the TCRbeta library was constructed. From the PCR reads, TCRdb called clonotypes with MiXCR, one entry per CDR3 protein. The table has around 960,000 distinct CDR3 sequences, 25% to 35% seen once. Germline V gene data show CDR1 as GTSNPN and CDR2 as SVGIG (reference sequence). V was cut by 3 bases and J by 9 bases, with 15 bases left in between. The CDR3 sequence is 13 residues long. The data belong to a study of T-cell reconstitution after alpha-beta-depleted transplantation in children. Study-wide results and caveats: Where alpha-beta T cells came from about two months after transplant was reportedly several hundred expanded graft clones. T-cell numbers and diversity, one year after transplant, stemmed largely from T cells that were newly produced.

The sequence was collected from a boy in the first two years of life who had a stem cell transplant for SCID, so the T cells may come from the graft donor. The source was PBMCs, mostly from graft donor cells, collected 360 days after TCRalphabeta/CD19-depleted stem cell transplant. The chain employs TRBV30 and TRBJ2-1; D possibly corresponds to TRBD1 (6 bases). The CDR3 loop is CAWSLTGLGEQFF. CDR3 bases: TGTGCCTGGAGCCTAACAGGGCTCGGTGAGCAGTTCTTC.